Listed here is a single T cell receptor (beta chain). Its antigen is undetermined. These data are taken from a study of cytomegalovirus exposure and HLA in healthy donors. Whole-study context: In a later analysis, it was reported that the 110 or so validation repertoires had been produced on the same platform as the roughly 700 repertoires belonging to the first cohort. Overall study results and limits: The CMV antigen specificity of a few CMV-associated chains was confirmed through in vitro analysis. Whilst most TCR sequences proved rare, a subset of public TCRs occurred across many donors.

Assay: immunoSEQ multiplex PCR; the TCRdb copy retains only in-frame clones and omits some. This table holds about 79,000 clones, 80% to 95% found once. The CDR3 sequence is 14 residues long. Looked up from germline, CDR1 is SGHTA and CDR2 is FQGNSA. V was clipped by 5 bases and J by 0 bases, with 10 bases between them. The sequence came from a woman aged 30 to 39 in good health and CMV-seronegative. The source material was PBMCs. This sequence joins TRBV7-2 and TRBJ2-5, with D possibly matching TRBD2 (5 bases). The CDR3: CASSPEGYQETQYF. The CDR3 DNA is TGTGCCAGCAGCCCAGAGGGTTACCAAGAGACCCAGTACTTC.